The rows below give T cell receptor beta chains drawn from one sample of a study of T cell responses to AZD1222 COVID-19 vaccine. The data were produced by immunoSEQ multiplex PCR, yet TCRdb's version contains in-frame clones alone and is incomplete. Found here are roughly 110,000 clones, around 90% of them singletons; the top ten hold around 5%. This material consisted of peripheral blood, taken on day 0 of AZD1222 vaccination. The receptors shown here come from an adult in good health. The CDR3 runs from the conserved cysteine through the conserved F or W.

v_call	j_call	cdr3_aa
TRBV6-2/TRBV6-3	TRBJ1-2	CASSRDNPRDYGYTF
TRBV9	TRBJ1-1	CASSVGEEGTGGMNTEAFF
TRBV11-2	TRBJ2-7	CASSPASGYEQYF
TRBV7-6	TRBJ2-1	CASSLSRFYNEQFF
TRBV15	TRBJ1-6	CATSRQGTGDSPLHF
TRBV11-2	TRBJ2-3	CASSRDRTADTQYF
TRBV28	TRBJ2-7	CASSATSGRVYNEQYF
TRBV18	TRBJ1-1	CASSRRTGGNTEAFF
TRBV24-1	TRBJ2-1	CATSDQALAGVIYEQFF
TRBV6-5	TRBJ1-4	CASSPGQGANEKLFF
TRBV29-1	TRBJ2-1	CSGPLGAEQFF
TRBV9	TRBJ1-1	CASSVGRDTEAFF
TRBV18	TRBJ1-6	CASSPGDYNSPLHF
TRBV10-3	TRBJ1-1	CAIRKTGTGERSTEAFF
TRBV5-6	TRBJ1-5	CASSFGWGGNQPQHF
TRBV30	TRBJ2-7	CAWTGGGKYEQYF
TRBV4-1	TRBJ2-5	CASSQVMGLETQYF
TRBV11-1	TRBJ2-3	CASSRSGLGTDTQYF
TRBV15	TRBJ1-1	CATGQVRDSNTEAFF
TRBV3-1/TRBV3-2	TRBJ1-5	CASSQDRDQPQHF
TRBV11-2	TRBJ1-3	CASSLGVGNTIYF
TRBV12-3/TRBV12-4	TRBJ2-7	CASSLQGIGEQYF
TRBV12-3/TRBV12-4	TRBJ1-1	CASSSQVNTEAFF
TRBV9	TRBJ2-1	CASSPGETPYNEQFF
TRBV10-3	TRBJ2-1	CAISERGQGGYNEQFF
TRBV3-1/TRBV3-2	TRBJ2-1	CASSRRSRGDEQFF
TRBV5-8	TRBJ1-1	CASSLPGQGADTEAFF
TRBV10-1	TRBJ2-7	CASGHLDYEQYF
TRBV15	TRBJ1-5	CATSREDRYQPQHF
TRBV30	TRBJ1-1	CAWSQELNTEAFF
TRBV7-6	TRBJ2-3	CASSYPPPTAVASTDTQYF
TRBV7-9	TRBJ2-2	CASSFDSGRTGELFF
TRBV7-3	TRBJ1-1	CASSIRTGIAFF
TRBV4-3	TRBJ2-1	CASSQDSYSGGSYNEQFF
TRBV28	TRBJ1-4	CASSPRTTNEKLFF
TRBV15	TRBJ2-4	CATRKDSLNIQYF
TRBV7-3	TRBJ2-7	CASSPHRGYEQYF
TRBV19	TRBJ2-2	CASNQREAGELFF
TRBV30	TRBJ2-5	CAWSGGGGTQYF
TRBV28	TRBJ2-2	CASSFVGAGTGELFF
TRBV2	TRBJ1-4	CASRLSARHYEKLFF
TRBV28	TRBJ2-7	CASSLQDRYYEQYF
TRBV4-3	TRBJ1-1	CASSQVRGGTEAFF
TRBV11-2	TRBJ1-3	CASSLNGNSGNTIYF
TRBV6-5	TRBJ1-5	CASRYSNQPQHF
TRBV7-8	TRBJ1-3	CASSLGVVLTGNTIYF
TRBV12-3/TRBV12-4	TRBJ1-5	CASTRGGQPQHF
TRBV28	TRBJ2-7	CASRRGGSAYEQYF
TRBV5-4	TRBJ1-1	CASSVTWRAANTEAFF
TRBV7-2	TRBJ2-7	CASSLDFGGSPREQYF